This TCR beta chain emerged from a study of cytomegalovirus exposure and HLA in healthy donors. Study-wide findings and caveats: The study assumed roughly uniform donor sequencing depth for presence/absence analyses. Earlier analysis yielded a pattern in which most TCR beta V segments were productive about 87% or about 30% of the time.

13 Jbeta primers and 60 Vbeta primers were used for the PCR. Libraries were prepared by immunoSEQ multiplex PCR; TCRdb keeps only in-frame clonotypes and omits some of them. The sample lists about 100,000 clones; approximately 70% were seen once. As to this clone: Its target is unknown.

This CDR3 contains 16 residues. Germline V gives CDR1 LNHDA, CDR2 SQIVND (reference sequence). V lost 5 bases to trimming and J lost 2 bases, with 16 bases between them. The rearrangement uses TRBV19 and TRBJ1-5, with unresolved D. The source is a woman younger than 30 in good health and CMV-seropositive. The sample comprised PBMCs. CDR3 in DNA: TGTGCCAGTAGTGGCCGGGTTCTACCGGGCAATCAGCCCCAGCATTTT. This translates into CASSGRVLPGNQPQHF. The full variable domain, in which reference TRBV19 and TRBJ1-5 provide the parts outside the CDR3, is DGGITQSPKYLFRKEGQNVTLSCEQNLNHDAMYWYRQDPGQGLRLIYYSQIVNDFQKGDIAEGYSVSREKKESFPLTVTSAQKNPTAFYLCASSGRVLPGNQPQHFGDGTRLSIL.